This T cell receptor beta chain is drawn from a study of T-cell reconstitution after alpha-beta-depleted transplantation in children. General study findings and limits: Expanded clones from the graft, numbering several hundred, reportedly supplied alpha-beta T cells about two months after transplant.

The CDR3 runs to 18 residues. Germline V CDR1 and CDR2: SGHAT, FQDESV (reference sequence). J lost 0 bases, V lost 5 bases, and 7 bases had no gene match. Preparing the TCRbeta library involved the use of unique molecular identifiers. TCRdb re-analysed the PCR reads in MiXCR, keeping a single row per CDR3 protein. The table shows a few hundred thousand distinct CDR3 sequences, with 10% to 15% occurring only once. This clonotype was seen many times. What it binds is not known. V gene TRBV11-1 combines with J gene TRBJ2-6; 10 nucleotides match TRBD2. Sequenced material: PBMCs, mostly from graft donor cells, taken 360 days after TCRalphabeta/CD19-depleted stem cell transplant. The clonotype comes from a male patient between 10 and 17 years old who had a stem cell transplant for acute myeloid leukemia, so the T cells may come from the graft donor. CDR3 nucleotides: TGTGCCAGCAGCCCCAGACTAGCGGGCTACTCTGGGGCCAACGTCCTGACTTTC. It yields the protein CASSPRLAGYSGANVLTF.